This T cell receptor beta chain was observed in a study of blood T cell repertoires in COVID-19. Study details: Specimens from acute and convalescent COVID-19 originated in the United States, Italy and Spain.

In the authors' workflow: From reference gene primer amplification, estimates of nucleated cell counts were derived. Only in-frame clones appear in the TCRdb table, and some are missing; sequencing was by immunoSEQ multiplex PCR. For V, J and clone size, that table is used; D and trimming come from the DNA. The sample lists around 300,000 clones, around 88% occurring once. Participant-reported clinical history was the basis for cohort assignment. Recovered participants had two consecutive negative NP/OP PCR tests, healthcare professional clearance, or symptom resolution. Comment on this clone: The same CDR3 is also encoded by other DNA sequences in this sample.

V was cut by 3 bases and J by 0 bases, with 8 bases left in between. Germline V gene sequence: CDR1 SGHRS, CDR2 YFSETQ. There are 14 residues in the CDR3. Source material: PBMCs or T cells enriched from blood (not recorded which). The TCR originated in a woman aged 40-49 years who had recovered from COVID-19. The chain couples TRBV5-1 to TRBJ2-3; D is perhaps TRBD2 (6 bases). CDR3 protein: CASSSGTSTDTQYF. CDR3 DNA sequence: TGCGCCAGCAGCTCCGGGACTAGCACAGATACGCAGTATTTT.